This T cell receptor (beta chain) is drawn from a study of shared T cell receptors in the human thymus. Looked up from germline, CDR1 is SGHTS and CDR2 is YDEGEE. This CDR3 is 14 amino acids long. The V end lost 4 bases, the J end lost 6 bases, and 13 bases lay between the germline ends. Method: immunoSEQ multiplex PCR; TCRdb's copy keeps in-frame clones and lacks some. Of hundreds of thousands of clones listed, 70% to 90% are singletons. These data were also reused for a study on human thymus T cells. That report notes: Corrective surgery for congenital heart defects was being performed on the healthy Finnish infants who were the donors. Corrective heart surgery yielded the resections from which the thymus tissue came. Within thymic and blood repertoires, V and J gene usage appeared to be biased.

The TCR originated in a boy under two years old with a congenital heart defect. The material sequenced was thymocytes. The chain joins TRBV5-8 to TRBJ1-4; the D gene is possibly TRBD1 (5 bases). CDR3 nucleotides: TGTGCCAGCAGCCGGGCCAGGGATGATGAAAAACTGTTTTTT. Amino acid sequence: CASSRARDDEKLFF.